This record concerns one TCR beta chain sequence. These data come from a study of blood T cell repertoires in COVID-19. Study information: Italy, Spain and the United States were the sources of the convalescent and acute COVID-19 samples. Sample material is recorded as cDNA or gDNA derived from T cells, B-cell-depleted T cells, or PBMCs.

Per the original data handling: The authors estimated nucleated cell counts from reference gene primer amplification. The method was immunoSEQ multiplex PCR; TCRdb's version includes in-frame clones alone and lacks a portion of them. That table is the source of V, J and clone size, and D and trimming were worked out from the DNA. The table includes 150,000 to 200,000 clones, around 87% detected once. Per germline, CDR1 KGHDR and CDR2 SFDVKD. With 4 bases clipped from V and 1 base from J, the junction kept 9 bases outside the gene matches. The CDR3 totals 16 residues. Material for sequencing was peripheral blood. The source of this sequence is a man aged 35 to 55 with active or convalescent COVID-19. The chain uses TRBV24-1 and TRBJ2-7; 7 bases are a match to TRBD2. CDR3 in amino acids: CATSDPGTGGSYEQYF. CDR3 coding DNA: TGTGCCACCAGTGACCCCGGGACCGGGGGGTCCTACGAGCAGTACTTC.